This T cell receptor (beta chain) was profiled in a study of blood T cell repertoires in COVID-19. Overall study context: PBMCs, B-cell-depleted T cells, or T cells were the source of the cDNA or gDNA that made up the material.

This clone was recorded once. The length of the CDR3 is 18 residues. With V trimmed by 6 bases and J by 2 bases, 16 bases remained unmatched. The V gene's germline CDR1 is MGHDK and CDR2 SYGVNS. Here immunoSEQ multiplex PCR was the method, and the copy in TCRdb shows in-frame clones only, minus some. The table has more than 85,000 clones, approximately 90% seen once. This TCR derives from a human donor in a cohort sampled during active COVID-19. This chain joins TRBV25-1 and TRBJ2-4; 7 nucleotides line up with TRBD2. The sample was peripheral blood. CDR3 DNA: TGTGCCAGCAGCCCACCCCTGGGAGGGCTTAACTCCAAAAACATTCAGTACTTC. Its translation: CASSPPLGGLNSKNIQYF. Drawing the rest from reference TRBV25-1 and TRBJ2-4, the complete variable domain is EADIYQTPRYLVIGTGKKITLECSQTMGHDKMYWYQQDPGMELHLIHYSYGVNSTEKGDLSSESTVSRIRTEHFPLTLESARPSHTSQYLCASSPPLGGLNSKNIQYFGAGTRLSVL.